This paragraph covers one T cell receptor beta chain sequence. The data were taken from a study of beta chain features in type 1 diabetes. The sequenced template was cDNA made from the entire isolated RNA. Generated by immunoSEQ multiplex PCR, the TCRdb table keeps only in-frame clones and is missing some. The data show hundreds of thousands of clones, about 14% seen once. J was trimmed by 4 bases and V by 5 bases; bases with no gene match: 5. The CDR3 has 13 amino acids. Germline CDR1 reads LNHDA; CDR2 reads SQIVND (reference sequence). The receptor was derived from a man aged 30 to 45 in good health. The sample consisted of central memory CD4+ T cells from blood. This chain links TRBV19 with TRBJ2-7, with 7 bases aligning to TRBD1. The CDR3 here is CASSPLDRYEQYF. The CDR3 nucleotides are TGTGCCAGTAGTCCATTGGACAGGTACGAGCAGTACTTC.